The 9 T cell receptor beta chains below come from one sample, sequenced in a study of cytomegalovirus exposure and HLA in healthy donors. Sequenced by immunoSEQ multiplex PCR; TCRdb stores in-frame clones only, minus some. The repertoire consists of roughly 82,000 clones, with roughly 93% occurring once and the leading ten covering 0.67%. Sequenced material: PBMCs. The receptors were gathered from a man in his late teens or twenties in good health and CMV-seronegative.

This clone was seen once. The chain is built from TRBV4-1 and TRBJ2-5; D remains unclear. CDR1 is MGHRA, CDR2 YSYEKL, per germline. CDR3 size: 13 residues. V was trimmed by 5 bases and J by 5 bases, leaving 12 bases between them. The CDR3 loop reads CASSLAGVETQYF. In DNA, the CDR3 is TGCGCCAGCAGCTTAGCCGGTGTGGAGACCCAGTACTTC.

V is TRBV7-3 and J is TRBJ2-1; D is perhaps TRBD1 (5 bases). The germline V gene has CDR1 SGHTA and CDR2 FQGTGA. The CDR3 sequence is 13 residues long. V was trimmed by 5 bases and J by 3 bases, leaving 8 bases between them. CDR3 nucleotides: TGTGCCAGCAGCCAGGACAACTACAATGAGCAGTTCTTC. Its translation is CASSQDNYNEQFF.

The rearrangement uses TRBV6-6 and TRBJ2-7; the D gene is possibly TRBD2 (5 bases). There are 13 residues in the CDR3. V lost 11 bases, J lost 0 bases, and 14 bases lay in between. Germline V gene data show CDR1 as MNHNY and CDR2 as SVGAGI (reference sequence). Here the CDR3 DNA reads TGTGCCGGTCGTACCGGGGACTCCTACGAGCAGTACTTC. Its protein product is CAGRTGDSYEQYF.

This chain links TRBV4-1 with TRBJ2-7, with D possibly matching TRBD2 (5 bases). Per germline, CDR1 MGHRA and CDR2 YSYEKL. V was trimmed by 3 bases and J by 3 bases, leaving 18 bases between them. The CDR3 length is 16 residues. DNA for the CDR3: TGCGCCAGCAGCCACGGGGAGTCGTACCCTTTCTACGAGCAGTACTTC. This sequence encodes CASSHGESYPFYEQYF.

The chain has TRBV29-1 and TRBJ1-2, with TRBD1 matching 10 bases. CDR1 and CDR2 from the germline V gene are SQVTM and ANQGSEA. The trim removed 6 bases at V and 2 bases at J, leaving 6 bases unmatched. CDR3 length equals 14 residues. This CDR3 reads CSVAGTGENYGYTF. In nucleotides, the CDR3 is TGCAGCGTAGCCGGGACAGGGGAGAACTATGGCTACACCTTC.

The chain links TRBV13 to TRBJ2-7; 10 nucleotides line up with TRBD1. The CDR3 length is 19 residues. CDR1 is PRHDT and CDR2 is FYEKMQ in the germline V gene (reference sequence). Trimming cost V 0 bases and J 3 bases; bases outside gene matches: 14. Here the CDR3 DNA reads TGTGCCAGCAGCTTAGGCTGGGGGACCTTGACAGGGGGCAGCTACGAGCAGTACTTC. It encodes CASSLGWGTLTGGSYEQYF.

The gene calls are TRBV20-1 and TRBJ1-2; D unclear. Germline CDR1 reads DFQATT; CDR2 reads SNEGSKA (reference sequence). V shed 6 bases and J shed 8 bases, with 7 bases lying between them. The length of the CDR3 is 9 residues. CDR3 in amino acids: CSAREGYTF. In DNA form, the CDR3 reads TGCAGTGCGAGGGAAGGCTACACCTTC.

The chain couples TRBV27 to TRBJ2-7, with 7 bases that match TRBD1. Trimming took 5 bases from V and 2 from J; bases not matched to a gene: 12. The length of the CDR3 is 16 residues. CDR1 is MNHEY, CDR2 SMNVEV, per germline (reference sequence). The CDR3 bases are TGTGCCAGCAGTCCGAGACAGGGAATGAGGACCTACGAGCAGTACTTC. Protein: CASSPRQGMRTYEQYF.

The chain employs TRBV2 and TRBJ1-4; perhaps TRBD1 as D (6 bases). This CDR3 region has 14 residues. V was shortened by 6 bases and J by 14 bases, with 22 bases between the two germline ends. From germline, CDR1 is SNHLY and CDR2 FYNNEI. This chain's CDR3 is CASRVQGSGAPLFF. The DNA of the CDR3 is TGTGCCAGCAGGGTACAGGGATCCGGGGCACCTCTGTTTTTT. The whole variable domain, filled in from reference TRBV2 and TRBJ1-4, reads EPEVTQTPSHQVTQMGQEVILRCVPISNHLYFYWYRQILGQKVEFLVSFYNNEISEKSEIFDDQFSVERPDGSNFTLKIRSTKLEDSAMYFCASRVQGSGAPLFFGSGTQLSVL.